The clone carrying this T cell receptor (beta chain) has a count of ten or more. This CDR3 has 15 residues. Per germline, CDR1 KGHSH and CDR2 LQKENI. Trimming took 3 bases from V and 4 from J; bases not matched to a gene: 8. This specimen comes from a study of T cells in Graves' hyperthyroidism and ophthalmopathy. Amplification of TCR beta CDR3 regions was performed using RNA transcripts as template. The study used the HTBI primer set for a first-round RT-PCR of the TCR CDR3. TCRdb re-derived calls from the multiplex PCR reads in MiXCR, one entry per CDR3 protein. The sample carries around 370,000 distinct CDR3 sequences, about 18% recorded once.

The rearrangement uses TRBV18 and TRBJ1-1; 7 bases are a match to TRBD1. The sequence was collected from a man younger than 35 with Graves' ophthalmopathy. The specimen was blood. The CDR3 DNA reads as TGTGCCAGCTCACCGGGGAACAGGGGAAGCACTGAAGCTTTCTTT. Protein: CASSPGNRGSTEAFF.